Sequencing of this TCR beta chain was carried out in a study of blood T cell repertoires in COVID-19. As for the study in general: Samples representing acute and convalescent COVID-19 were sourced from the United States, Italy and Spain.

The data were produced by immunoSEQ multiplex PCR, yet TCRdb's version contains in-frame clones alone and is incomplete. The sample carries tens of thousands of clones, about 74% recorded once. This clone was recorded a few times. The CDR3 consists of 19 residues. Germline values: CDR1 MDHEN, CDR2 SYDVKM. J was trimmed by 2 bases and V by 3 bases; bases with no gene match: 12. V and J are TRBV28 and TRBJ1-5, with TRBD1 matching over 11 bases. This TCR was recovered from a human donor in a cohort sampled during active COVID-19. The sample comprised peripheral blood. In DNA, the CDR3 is TGTGCCAGCAGTTTCGATTCCGGGACAGGGGGTGTCGGCAATCAGCCCCAGCATTTT. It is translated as CASSFDSGTGGVGNQPQHF.